This T cell receptor beta chain originates from a study of cytomegalovirus exposure and HLA in healthy donors. Study-level background: Earlier sequencing of about 179 million T cells yielded around 100 million unique TCR beta sequences. Study findings and constraints: Later analysis suggested links between common viral pathogens and several top significant clusters. It was fewer than 200 TCR beta chains that were listed as cytomegalovirus-associated.

The germline V gene encodes CDR1 LNHNV and CDR2 YYDKDF (reference sequence). The CDR3 totals 14 residues. The V gene end was trimmed by 3 bases and the J gene end by 0 bases; junction bases not matched to a gene: 1. A word on this clone: The target antigen is unknown.

This PCR relied on a set of 60 Vbeta primers and 13 Jbeta primers. The table came from immunoSEQ multiplex PCR; TCRdb's copy has only in-frame clones and leaves some out. Of around 64,000 clones in the sample, around 86% are singletons; the top ten hold roughly 10%. These donors, healthy bone marrow donors, were studied. The chain joins TRBV15 to TRBJ2-7, with 8 bases identical to TRBD1. The TCR comes from a female donor in good health and CMV-seronegative. The sequencing sample was made of PBMCs. The CDR3 reads CATSSGQGSYEQYF. The DNA of the CDR3 is TGTGCCACCAGCAGCGGACAGGGCTCCTACGAGCAGTACTTC.